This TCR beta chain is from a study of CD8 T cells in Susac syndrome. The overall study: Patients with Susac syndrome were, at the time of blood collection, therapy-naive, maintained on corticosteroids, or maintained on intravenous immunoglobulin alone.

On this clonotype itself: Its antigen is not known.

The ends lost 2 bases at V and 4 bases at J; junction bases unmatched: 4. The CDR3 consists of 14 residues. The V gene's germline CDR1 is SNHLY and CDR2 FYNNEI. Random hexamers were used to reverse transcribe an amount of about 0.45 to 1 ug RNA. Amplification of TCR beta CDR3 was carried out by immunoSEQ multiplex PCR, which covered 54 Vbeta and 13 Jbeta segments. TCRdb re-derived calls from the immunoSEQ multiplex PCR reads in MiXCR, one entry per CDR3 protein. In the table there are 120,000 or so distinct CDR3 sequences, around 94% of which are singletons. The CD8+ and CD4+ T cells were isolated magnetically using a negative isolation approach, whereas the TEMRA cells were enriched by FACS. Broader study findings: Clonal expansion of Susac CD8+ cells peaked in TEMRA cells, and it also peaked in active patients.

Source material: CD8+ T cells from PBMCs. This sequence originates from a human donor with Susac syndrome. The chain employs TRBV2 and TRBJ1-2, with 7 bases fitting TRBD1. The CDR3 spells CASSERDRFYGYTF. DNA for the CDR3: TGTGCCAGCAGTGAAAGGGACAGATTCTATGGCTACACCTTC.